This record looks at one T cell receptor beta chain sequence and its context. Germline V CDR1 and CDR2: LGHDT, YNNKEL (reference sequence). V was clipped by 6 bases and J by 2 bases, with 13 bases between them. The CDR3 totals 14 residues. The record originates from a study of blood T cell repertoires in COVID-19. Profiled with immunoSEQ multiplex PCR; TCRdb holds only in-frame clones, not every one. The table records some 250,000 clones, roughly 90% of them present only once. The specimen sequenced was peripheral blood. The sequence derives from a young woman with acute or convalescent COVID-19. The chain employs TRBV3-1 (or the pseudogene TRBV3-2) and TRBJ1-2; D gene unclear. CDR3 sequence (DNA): TGTGCCAGCAGTCCCCCGGCAGCGAACTATGGCTACACCTTC. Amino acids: CASSPPAANYGYTF.